The entry that follows covers one TCR beta chain sequence. This sample stems from a study of long-term antiretroviral therapy in people with HIV. CDR1 is SGDLS and CDR2 is YYNGEE in the germline V gene. The CDR3 is made up of 16 amino acids. V dropped 3 bases and J dropped 12; count of bases not matched to a gene: 13. Version v3.0 of the immunoSEQ assay ran at survey level. Sequencing was performed with immunoSEQ multiplex PCR; in TCRdb, only in-frame clones are kept and a portion is missing. The table lists tens of thousands of clones, around four fifths of them singletons. Before DNA extraction, roughly 0.85-10 million cryopreserved PBMC were held in the samples.

V gene TRBV9 combines with J gene TRBJ2-1; 12 bases fit TRBD2. The receptor's source is a man in his fifties or sixties with HIV. Source: unsorted PBMCs, taken 0.4 years after starting antiretroviral therapy. The CDR3: CASSASGGAMELVQFF. CDR3 nucleotide sequence: TGTGCCAGCAGCGCTAGCGGGGGGGCCATGGAGTTGGTGCAGTTCTTC.